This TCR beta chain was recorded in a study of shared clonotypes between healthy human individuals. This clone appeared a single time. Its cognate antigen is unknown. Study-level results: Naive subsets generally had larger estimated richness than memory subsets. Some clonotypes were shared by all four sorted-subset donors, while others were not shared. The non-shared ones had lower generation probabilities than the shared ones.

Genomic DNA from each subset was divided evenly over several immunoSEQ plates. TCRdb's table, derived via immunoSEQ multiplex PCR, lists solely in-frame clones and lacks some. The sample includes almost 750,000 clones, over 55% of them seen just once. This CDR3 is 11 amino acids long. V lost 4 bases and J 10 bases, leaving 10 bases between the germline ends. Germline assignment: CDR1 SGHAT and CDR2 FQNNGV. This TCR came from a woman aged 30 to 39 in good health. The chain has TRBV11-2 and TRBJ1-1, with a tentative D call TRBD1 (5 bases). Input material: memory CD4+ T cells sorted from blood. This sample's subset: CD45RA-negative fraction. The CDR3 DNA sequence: TGTGCCAGCAGCTCCCGGGGGGGAGCTTTCTTT. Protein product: CASSSRGGAFF.